This section outlines one TCR beta chain sequence together with its context. Its antigen remains unidentified. Other DNA sequences in the same sample also yield this CDR3. These data come from a study of CD8+ T cells in alopecia areata. Treatment meaning: oral pan-JAK inhibitor, 5-10 mg twice daily. Peripheral blood and lesional scalp punch biopsies were taken from alopecia areata patients. Study-wide results and limits: Within the top 100, expanded CD8+ clones significantly decreased with tofacitinib, as did scalp clonality. Normal scalp had lower clonality than lesional scalp, with alopecia totalis/universalis lesions showing this most strongly.

The germline CDR1 and CDR2 sequences are SGHTA and FQGTGA. The CDR3 extends over 13 amino acids. The V gene lost 2 bases and the J gene lost 6 bases, with 9 bases spanning the gap. As the sequencing template, cDNA was produced by extracting RNA and reverse transcribing it. The method was immunoSEQ multiplex PCR; TCRdb's version includes in-frame clones alone and lacks a portion of them. The sample yields 150,000 to 200,000 clones, 60% seen once. The sequence came from a human donor with alopecia areata. The material was CD4+ T cells sorted from blood, obtained at week 24, from a patient treated with tofacitinib. The rearrangement uses TRBV7-3 and TRBJ2-3; D not resolved. In nucleotides, the CDR3 is TGTGCCAGCAGCTTAGGAGTCGGGGATACGCAGTATTTT. It yields the protein CASSLGVGDTQYF.